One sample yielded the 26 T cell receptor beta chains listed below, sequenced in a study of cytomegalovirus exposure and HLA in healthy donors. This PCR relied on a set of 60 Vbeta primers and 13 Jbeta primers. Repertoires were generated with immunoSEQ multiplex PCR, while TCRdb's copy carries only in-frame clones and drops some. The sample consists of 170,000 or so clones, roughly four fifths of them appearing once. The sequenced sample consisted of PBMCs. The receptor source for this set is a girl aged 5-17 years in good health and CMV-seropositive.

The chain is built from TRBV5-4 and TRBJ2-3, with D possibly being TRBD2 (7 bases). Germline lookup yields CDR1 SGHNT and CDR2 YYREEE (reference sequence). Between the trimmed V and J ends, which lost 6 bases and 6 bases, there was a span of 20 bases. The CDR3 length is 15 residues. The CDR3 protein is CASTHTGGGDDTQYF. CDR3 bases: TGTGCCAGCACCCACACAGGCGGGGGCGACGATACGCAGTATTTT. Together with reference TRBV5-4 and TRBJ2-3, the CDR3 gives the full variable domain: ETGVTQSPTHLIKTRGQQVTLRCSSQSGHNTVSWYQQALGQGPQFIFQYYREEENGRGNFPPRFSGLQFPNYSSELNVNALELDDSALYLCASTHTGGGDDTQYFGPGTRLTVL.

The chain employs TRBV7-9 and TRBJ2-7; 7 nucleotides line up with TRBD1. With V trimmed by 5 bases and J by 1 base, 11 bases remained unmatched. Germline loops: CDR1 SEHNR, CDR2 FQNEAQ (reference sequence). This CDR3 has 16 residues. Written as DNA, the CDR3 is TGTGCCAGCAGCCTCGAACAGGGGCGATGGTCCTACGAGCAGTACTTC. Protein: CASSLEQGRWSYEQYF.

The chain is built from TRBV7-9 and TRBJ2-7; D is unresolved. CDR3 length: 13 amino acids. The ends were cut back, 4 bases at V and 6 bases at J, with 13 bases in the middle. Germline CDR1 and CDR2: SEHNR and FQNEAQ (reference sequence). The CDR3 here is CASSSPTIAEQYF. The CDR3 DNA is TGTGCCAGCAGCTCCCCTACGATAGCCGAGCAGTACTTC.

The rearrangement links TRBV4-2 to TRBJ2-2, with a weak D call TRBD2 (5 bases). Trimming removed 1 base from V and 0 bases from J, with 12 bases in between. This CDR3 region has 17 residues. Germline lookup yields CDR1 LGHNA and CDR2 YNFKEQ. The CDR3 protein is CASSQGPDFTNTGELFF. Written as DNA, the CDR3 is TGTGCCAGCAGCCAAGGTCCGGACTTCACGAACACCGGGGAGCTGTTTTTT.

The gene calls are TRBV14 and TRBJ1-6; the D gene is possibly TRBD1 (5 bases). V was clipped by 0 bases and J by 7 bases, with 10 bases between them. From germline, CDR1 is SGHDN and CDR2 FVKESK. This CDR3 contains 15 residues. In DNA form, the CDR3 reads TGTGCCAGCAGCCAAGACCACAGGACGAATTCACCCCTCCACTTT. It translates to CASSQDHRTNSPLHF.

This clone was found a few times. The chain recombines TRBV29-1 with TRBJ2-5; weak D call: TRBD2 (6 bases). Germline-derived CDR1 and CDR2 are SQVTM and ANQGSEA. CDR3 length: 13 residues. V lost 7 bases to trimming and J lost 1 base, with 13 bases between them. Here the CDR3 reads CSGRRGTQETQYF. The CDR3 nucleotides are TGCAGCGGTCGACGGGGGACCCAAGAGACCCAGTACTTC.

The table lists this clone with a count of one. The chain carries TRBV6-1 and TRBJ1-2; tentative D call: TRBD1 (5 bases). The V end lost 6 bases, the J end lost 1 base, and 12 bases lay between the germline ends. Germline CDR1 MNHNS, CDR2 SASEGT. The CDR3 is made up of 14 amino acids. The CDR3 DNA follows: TGTGCCAGCAGACGGTGGGGGGTTAACTATGGCTACACCTTC. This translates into CASRRWGVNYGYTF.

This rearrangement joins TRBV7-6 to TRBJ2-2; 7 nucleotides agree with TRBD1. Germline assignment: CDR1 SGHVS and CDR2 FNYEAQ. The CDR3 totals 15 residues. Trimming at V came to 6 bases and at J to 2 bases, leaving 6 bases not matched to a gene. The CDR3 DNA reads TGTGCCAGCAGTCTGGGGACAGCAAACACCGGGGAGCTGTTTTTT. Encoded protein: CASSLGTANTGELFF.

CDR3 residues: CASSGPIGSYEQYF. CDR3 coding DNA: TGTGCCAGCAGTGGTCCCATCGGCTCCTACGAGCAGTACTTC. This sequence joins TRBV25-1 and TRBJ2-7; D ambiguous. The length of the CDR3 is 14 residues. V lost 4 bases and J lost 0, with 10 bases in between. CDR1 and CDR2 (germline): MGHDK, SYGVNS.

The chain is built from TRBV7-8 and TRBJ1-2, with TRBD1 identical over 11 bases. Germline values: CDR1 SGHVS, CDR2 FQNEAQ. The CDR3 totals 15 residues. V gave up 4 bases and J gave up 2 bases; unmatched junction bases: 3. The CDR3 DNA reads TGTGCCAGCAGCTACGGGACAGGGGGGAACTATGGCTACACCTTC. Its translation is CASSYGTGGNYGYTF.

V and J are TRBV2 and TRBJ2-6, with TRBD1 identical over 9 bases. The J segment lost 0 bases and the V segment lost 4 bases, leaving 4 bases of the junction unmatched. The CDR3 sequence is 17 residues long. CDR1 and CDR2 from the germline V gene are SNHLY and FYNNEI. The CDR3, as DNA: TGTGCCAGCAGTGCTGACAGGGGGATCTCTGGGGCCAACGTCCTGACTTTC. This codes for CASSADRGISGANVLTF. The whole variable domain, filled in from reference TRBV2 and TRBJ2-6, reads EPEVTQTPSHQVTQMGQEVILRCVPISNHLYFYWYRQILGQKVEFLVSFYNNEISEKSEIFDDQFSVERPDGSNFTLKIRSTKLEDSAMYFCASSADRGISGANVLTFGAGSRLTVL.

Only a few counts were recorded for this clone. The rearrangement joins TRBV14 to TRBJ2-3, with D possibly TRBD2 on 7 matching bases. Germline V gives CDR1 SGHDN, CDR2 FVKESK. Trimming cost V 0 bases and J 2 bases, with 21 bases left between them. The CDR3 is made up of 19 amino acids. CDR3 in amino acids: CASSQEGPRAGAVTDTQYF. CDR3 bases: TGTGCCAGCAGCCAAGAGGGGCCCAGGGCGGGGGCCGTCACAGATACGCAGTATTTT.

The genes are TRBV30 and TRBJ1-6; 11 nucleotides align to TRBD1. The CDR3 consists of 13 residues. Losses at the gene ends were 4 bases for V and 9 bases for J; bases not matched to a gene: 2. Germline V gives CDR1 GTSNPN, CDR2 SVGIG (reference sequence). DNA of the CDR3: TGTGCCTGGACTGGGACAGGGGGTTCACCCCTCCACTTT. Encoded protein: CAWTGTGGSPLHF.

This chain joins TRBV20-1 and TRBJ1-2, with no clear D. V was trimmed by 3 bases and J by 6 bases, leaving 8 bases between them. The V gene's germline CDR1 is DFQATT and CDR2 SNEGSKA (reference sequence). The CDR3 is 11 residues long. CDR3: CSASSGNGYTF. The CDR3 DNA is TGCAGTGCTAGTTCGGGGAATGGCTACACCTTC.

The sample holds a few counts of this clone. The CDR3 here is CASSFIGQSGTEAFF. In DNA, the CDR3 is TGCGCCAGCAGCTTCATAGGACAGTCGGGCACTGAAGCTTTCTTT. This chain connects TRBV5-1 to TRBJ1-1, with a tentative D call TRBD1 (6 bases). V lost 2 bases, J lost 4 bases, and 15 bases lay in between. This CDR3 contains 15 residues. Germline values: CDR1 SGHRS, CDR2 YFSETQ.

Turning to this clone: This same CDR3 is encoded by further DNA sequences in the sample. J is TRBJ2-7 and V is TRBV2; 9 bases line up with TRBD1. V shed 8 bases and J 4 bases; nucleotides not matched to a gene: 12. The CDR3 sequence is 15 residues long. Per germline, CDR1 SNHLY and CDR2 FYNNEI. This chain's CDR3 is CASGQQGARTYEQYF. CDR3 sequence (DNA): TGTGCCAGCGGACAACAGGGGGCGAGGACTTACGAGCAGTACTTC. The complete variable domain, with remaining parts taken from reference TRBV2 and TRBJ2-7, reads EPEVTQTPSHQVTQMGQEVILRCVPISNHLYFYWYRQILGQKVEFLVSFYNNEISEKSEIFDDQFSVERPDGSNFTLKIRSTKLEDSAMYFCASGQQGARTYEQYFGPGTRLTVT.

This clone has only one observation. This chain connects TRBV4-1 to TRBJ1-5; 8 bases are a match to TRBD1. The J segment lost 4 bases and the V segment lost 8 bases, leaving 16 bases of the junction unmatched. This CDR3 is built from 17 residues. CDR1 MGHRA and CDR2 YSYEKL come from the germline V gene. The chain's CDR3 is CASHAGGSSSRNQPQHF. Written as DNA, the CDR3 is TGCGCCAGCCATGCAGGGGGCAGCTCATCTCGGAATCAGCCCCAGCATTTT.

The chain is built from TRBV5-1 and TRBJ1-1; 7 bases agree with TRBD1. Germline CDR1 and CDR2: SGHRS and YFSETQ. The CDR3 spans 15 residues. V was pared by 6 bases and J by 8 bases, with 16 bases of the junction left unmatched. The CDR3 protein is CASTLGARGISEAFF. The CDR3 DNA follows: TGCGCCAGCACCCTGGGGGCCAGGGGGATCTCAGAAGCTTTCTTT.

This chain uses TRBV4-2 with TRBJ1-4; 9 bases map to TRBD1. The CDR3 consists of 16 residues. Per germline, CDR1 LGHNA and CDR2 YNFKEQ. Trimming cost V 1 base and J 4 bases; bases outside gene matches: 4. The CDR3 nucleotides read TGTGCCAGCAGCCAAGGGGGGGACAGGGATAATGAAAAACTGTTTTTT. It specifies CASSQGGDRDNEKLFF.

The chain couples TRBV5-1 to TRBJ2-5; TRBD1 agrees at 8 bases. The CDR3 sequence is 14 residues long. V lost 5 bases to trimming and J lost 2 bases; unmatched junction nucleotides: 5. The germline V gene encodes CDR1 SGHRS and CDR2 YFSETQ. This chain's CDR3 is CASSLGTGQETQYF. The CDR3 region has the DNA TGCGCCAGCAGTCTGGGGACAGGACAAGAGACCCAGTACTTC.

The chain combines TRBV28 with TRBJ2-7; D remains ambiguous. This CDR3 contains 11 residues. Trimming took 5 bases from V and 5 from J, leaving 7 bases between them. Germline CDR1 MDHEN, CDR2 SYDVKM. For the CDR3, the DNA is TGTGCCAGCAGTCAACAACACGAGCAGTACTTC. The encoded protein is CASSQQHEQYF.

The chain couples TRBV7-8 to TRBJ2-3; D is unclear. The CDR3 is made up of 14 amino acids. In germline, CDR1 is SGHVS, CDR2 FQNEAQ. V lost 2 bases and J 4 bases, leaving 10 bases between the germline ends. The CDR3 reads CASSLTTPPDTQYF. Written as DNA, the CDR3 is TGTGCCAGCAGCTTAACGACACCCCCAGATACGCAGTATTTT.

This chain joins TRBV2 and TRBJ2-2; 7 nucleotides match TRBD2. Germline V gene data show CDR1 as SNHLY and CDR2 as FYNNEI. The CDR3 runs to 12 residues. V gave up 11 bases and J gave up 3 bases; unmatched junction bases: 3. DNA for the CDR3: TGTGCCTCACGGGGGGACACCGGGGAGCTGTTTTTT. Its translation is CASRGDTGELFF.

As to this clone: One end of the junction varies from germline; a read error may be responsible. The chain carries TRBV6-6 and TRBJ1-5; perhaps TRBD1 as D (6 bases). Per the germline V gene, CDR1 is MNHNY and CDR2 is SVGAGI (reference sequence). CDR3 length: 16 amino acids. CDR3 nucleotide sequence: TGTGCCAGCAGCTACTATAATGGACAGCCCAATCAGCCCCAGCATTTT. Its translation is CASSYYNGQPNQPQHF.

CDR3 loop: CASSLQGNSNQPQHF. As DNA, the CDR3 is TGTGCCAGCAGTCTACAGGGGAACAGCAATCAGCCCCAGCATTTT. The chain joins TRBV9 to TRBJ1-5; 7 bases line up with TRBD1. The CDR3 has 15 amino acids. CDR1 is SGDLS and CDR2 is YYNGEE in the germline V gene. The J segment lost 1 base and the V segment lost 5 bases, leaving 6 bases of the junction unmatched.

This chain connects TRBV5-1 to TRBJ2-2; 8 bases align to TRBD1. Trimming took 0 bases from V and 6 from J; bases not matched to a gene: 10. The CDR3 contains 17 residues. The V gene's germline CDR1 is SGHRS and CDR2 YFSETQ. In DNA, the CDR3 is TGCGCCAGCAGCTTGGTTGGCGGGACAGGAGGGCCCGGGGAGCTGTTTTTT. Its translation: CASSLVGGTGGPGELFF.